These T cell receptor beta chains were read from a single sample in a study of human T cells and chemical hapten exposure. TCRdb analysed the RACE reads with MiXCR anew, one entry per CDR3 protein. The sample has around 130,000 distinct CDR3 sequences; approximately 9.5% are singletons. The sequenced sample was whole blood. The receptors originated from a male donor in good health. Some clones in this sample may be carry-over from other donors' samples. Each CDR3 is given with its conserved first and last residue. D genes are given only for firm matches. Size is omitted from some rows. Given values are once, few, many or a class for expanded clones.

d_call,clone_size,j_call,v_call,cdr3_aa,cdr3_nt
TRBD2,.,TRBJ2-7,TRBV10-3,CAISESPSGNSYEQYF,TGTGCCATCAGTGAGTCTCCTAGCGGGAACTCCTACGAGCAGTACTTC
.,many,TRBJ2-7,TRBV13,CASSRGRPALEQYF,TGTGCCAGCAGCCGAGGACGGCCGGCCCTGGAGCAGTACTTC
.,few,TRBJ2-3,TRBV29-1,CSVMGQHTDTQYF,TGCAGCGTTATGGGCCAGCACACAGATACGCAGTATTTT
.,.,TRBJ2-3,TRBV25-1,CASRKASGTDTQYF,TGTGCCAGCAGGAAAGCTAGCGGCACAGATACGCAGTATTTT
.,.,TRBJ2-5,TRBV5-4,CASSSPDRETQYF,TGTGCCAGCAGCTCCCCCGATAGAGAGACCCAGTACTTC
TRBD1,many,TRBJ2-7,TRBV6-6,CASRPSGQGATYEQYF,TGTGCCAGCAGACCATCAGGACAGGGAGCTACCTACGAGCAGTACTTC
TRBD2,.,TRBJ2-2,TRBV7-9,CASSSGLAVSPGELFF,TGTGCCAGCAGCTCCGGACTAGCGGTCTCCCCGGGGGAGCTGTTTTTT
TRBD1,many,TRBJ1-5,TRBV27,CASGSTGVNQPQHF,TGTGCCAGCGGGTCGACAGGGGTCAATCAGCCCCAGCATTTT
.,few,TRBJ2-7,TRBV7-9,CASSFQNSYEQYF,TGTGCCAGCAGCTTCCAAAACTCCTACGAGCAGTACTTC
.,.,TRBJ2-3,TRBV20-1,CSARDRWLTPRTQYF,TGCAGTGCTAGAGATCGGTGGCTAACTCCCCGCACGCAGTATTTT
.,.,TRBJ1-2,TRBV27,CASTTWEGRSAYGYTF,TGTGCCAGCACTACTTGGGAGGGGAGGAGTGCCTATGGCTACACCTTC
.,few,TRBJ2-7,TRBV5-4,CASSLEGYREVSYEQYF,TGTGCCAGCAGCTTGGAGGGTTACAGGGAAGTGTCCTACGAGCAGTACTTC
.,few,TRBJ2-1,TRBV11-2,CASEGGANRKNEQFF,TGTGCCAGCGAAGGGGGGGCGAATAGGAAGAATGAGCAGTTCTTC
.,many,TRBJ1-3,TRBV7-9,CASSPARNSGNTIYF,TGTGCCAGCAGCCCGGCCCGGAACTCTGGAAACACCATATATTTT
.,few,TRBJ1-2,TRBV6-6,CASSYIQGTGTGYTF,TGTGCCAGCAGTTATATTCAGGGCACCGGAACGGGCTACACCTTC
.,many,TRBJ1-5,TRBV2,CASSRDGVNQPQHF,TGTGCCAGCAGTCGGGACGGAGTAAATCAGCCCCAGCATTTT
.,.,TRBJ2-5,TRBV3-1,CASSQGRQETQYF,TGTGCCAGCAGCCAAGGCAGGCAAGAGACCCAGTACTTC
.,many,TRBJ1-1,TRBV13,CASSLPRVLTEAFF,TGTGCCAGCAGCTTACCCAGGGTGTTGACTGAAGCTTTCTTT
.,few,TRBJ2-3,TRBV7-9,CASSSGGSDTQYF,TGTGCCAGCAGCTCGGGGGGCTCAGATACGCAGTATTTT
TRBD1,few,TRBJ1-5,TRBV30,CAWSPGQQDQPQHF,TGTGCCTGGAGTCCGGGACAGCAAGATCAGCCCCAGCATTTT
.,many,TRBJ2-6,TRBV6-5,CASSYSGMTASGANVLTF,TGTGCCAGCAGTTACTCCGGCATGACGGCCTCTGGGGCCAACGTCCTGACTTTC
TRBD2,many,TRBJ2-7,TRBV20-1,CSARGRDESEQYF,TGCAGTGCCCGGGGGAGGGATGAGAGCGAGCAGTACTTC
TRBD2,many,TRBJ2-7,TRBV19,CASSLRLAGTYEQYF,TGTGCCAGTAGTCTCCGACTAGCGGGAACTTACGAGCAGTACTTC